What follows are 5 T cell receptor beta chains derived from one specimen sequenced in a study of blood T cell repertoires in COVID-19. Using immunoSEQ multiplex PCR, the repertoire was profiled, and TCRdb retains in-frame clones only, with some absent. The sample holds approximately 400,000 clones, roughly nine tenths seen once. The sample taken for sequencing was peripheral blood. All receptors derive from a man aged 40-49 years with acute or convalescent COVID-19.

This rearrangement joins TRBV5-1 to TRBJ2-7; possible D gene TRBD1, 6 bases. The V end was cut by 1 base, the J end by 2 bases, with 22 bases between. CDR3 length equals 18 residues. Germline CDR1 SGHRS, CDR2 YFSETQ. CDR3 in DNA: TGCGCCAGCAGCTTGTTAATTGGGGGCCTAGAGGGAACCTACGAGCAGTACTTC. This codes for CASSLLIGGLEGTYEQYF.

The chain couples TRBV6-6 to TRBJ1-1; D possibly corresponds to TRBD1 (5 bases). Trimming removed 6 bases at V and 1 base at J, with 15 bases between. The CDR3 is made up of 15 amino acids. CDR1 MNHNY and CDR2 SVGAGI come from the germline V gene (reference sequence). This CDR3 reads CASSRGPGGNTEAFF. The DNA for the CDR3 is TGTGCCAGCAGCCGAGGCCCCGGGGGGAACACTGAAGCTTTCTTT.

This clone was found once. This sequence joins TRBV21-1 and TRBJ2-7; the table gives TRBD1 as D, unverified against the DNA. TRBV21-1 corresponds to a pseudogene. The CDR3 covers 20 residues. The CDR3 DNA reads TGTGCCAGCAGCAACGGTCTAGAGGAGTTCAACCGGGACAGGCTCGAGGAGCAGTACTTC. As protein: CASSNGLEEFNRDRLEEQYF.

The genes are TRBV25-1 and TRBJ1-2; no reliable D call. Trimming stripped 0 bases from V and 8 bases from J, with 16 bases between. The CDR3 totals 15 residues. Germline CDR1 MGHDK, CDR2 SYGVNS. The CDR3 is CASSEYEQNPGGYTF. The DNA of the CDR3 is TGTGCCAGCAGTGAATATGAACAGAACCCTGGGGGCTACACCTTC.

This chain uses TRBV5-1 with TRBJ2-2; 8 nucleotides agree with TRBD2. The junction had 9 bases not matched to a gene; V was cut back by 7 bases and J by 4 bases. This CDR3 is 15 amino acids long. The germline V gene has CDR1 SGHRS and CDR2 YFSETQ. In DNA form, the CDR3 reads TGCGCCAGCGCTTCGGGGGGGGCCGCCACCGGGGAGCTGTTTTTT. Protein product: CASASGGAATGELFF.